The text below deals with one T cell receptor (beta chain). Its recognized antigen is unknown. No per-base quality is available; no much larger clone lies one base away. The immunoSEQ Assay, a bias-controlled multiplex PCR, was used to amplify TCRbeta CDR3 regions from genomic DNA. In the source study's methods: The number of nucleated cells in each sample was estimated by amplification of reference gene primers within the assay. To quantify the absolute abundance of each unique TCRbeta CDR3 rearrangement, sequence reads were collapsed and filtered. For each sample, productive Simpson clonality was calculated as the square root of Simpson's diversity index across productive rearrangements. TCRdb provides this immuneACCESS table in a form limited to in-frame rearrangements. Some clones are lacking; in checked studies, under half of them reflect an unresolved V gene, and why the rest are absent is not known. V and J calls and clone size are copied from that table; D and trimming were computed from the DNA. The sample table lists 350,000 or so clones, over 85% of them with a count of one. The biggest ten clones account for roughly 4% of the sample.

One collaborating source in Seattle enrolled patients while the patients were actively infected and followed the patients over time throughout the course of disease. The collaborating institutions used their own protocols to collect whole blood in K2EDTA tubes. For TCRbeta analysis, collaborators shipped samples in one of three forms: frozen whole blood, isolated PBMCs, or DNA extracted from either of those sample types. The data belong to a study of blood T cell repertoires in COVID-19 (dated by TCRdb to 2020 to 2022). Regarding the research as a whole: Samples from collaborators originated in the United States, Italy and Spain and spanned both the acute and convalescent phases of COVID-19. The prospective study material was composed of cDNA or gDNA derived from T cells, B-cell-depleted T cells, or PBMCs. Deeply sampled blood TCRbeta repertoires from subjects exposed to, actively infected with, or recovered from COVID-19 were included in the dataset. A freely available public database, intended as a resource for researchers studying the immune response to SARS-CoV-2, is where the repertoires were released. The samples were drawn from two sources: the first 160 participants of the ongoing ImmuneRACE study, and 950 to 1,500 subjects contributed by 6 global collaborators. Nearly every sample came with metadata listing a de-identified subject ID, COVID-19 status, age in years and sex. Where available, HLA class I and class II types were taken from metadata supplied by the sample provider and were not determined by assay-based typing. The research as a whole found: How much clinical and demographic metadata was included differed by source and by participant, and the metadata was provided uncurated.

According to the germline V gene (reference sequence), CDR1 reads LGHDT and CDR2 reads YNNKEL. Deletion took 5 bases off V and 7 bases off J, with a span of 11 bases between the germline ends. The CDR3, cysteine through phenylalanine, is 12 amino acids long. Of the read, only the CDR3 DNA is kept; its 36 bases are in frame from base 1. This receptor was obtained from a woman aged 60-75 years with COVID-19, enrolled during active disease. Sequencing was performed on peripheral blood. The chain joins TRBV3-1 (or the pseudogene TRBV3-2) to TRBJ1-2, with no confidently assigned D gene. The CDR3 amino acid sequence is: CASSLEGSGYTF. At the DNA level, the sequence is TGTGCCAGCAGCTTGGAGGGATCTGGCTACACCTTC.